This TCR beta chain was observed in a study of tumor and adjacent non-tumor tissue in lung cancer. TCRbeta libraries were built with three rounds of nested PCR, modified from ARM-PCR. In TCRdb, the multiplex PCR reads were re-called with MiXCR into one record per CDR3 protein. Among tens of thousands of distinct CDR3 sequences, around 62% were seen once, and the ten largest hold 15% to 20%. The germline V gene has CDR1 MNHEY and CDR2 SVGAGI. Deletions cut 2 bases from V and 9 bases from J, with 11 bases between. CDR3 length: 14 residues. The template was RNA from unsorted bulk tissue. Distant lung tissue was collected more than 3 cm away from the tumor edge. Donors were chemotherapy-naive, newly diagnosed lung cancer surgical patients in China, August–late 2014. Study results and caveats: Tumor TCR diversity, when higher, was linked to shorter survival. Tumor repertoires had a smaller top 100 clone share than normal lung. Significantly higher TCR diversity was found in tumor than normal lung.

Note on this clonotype: Its antigen is currently unknown.

This receptor was identified in a woman in her thirties or forties with non-small cell lung cancer. The chain uses TRBV6-5 and TRBJ1-6, with D possibly TRBD1 on 5 matching bases. The sample comprised distant non-tumor lung tissue. This CDR3 reads CASSYEGTGSPLHF. CDR3 DNA: TGTGCCAGCAGTTACGAGGGTACAGGTTCACCCCTCCACTTT.